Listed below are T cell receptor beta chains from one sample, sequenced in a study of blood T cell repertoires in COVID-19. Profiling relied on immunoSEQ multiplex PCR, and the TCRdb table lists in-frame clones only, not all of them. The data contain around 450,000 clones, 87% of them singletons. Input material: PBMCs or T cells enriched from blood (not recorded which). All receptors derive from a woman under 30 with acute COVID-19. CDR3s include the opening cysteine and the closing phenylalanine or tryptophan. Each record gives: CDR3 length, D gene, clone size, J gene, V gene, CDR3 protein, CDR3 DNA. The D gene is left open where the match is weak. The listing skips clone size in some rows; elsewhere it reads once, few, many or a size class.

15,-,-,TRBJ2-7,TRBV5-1,CASSEDSQSSYEQYF,TGCGCCAGCAGCGAAGACAGTCAGAGCTCCTACGAGCAGTACTTC
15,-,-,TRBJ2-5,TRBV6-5,CASRYWTDIAETQYF,TGTGCCAGCAGGTATTGGACAGATATAGCGGAGACCCAGTACTTC
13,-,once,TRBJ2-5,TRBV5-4,CASSSKQAETQYF,TGTGCCAGCAGCTCGAAGCAGGCGGAGACCCAGTACTTC
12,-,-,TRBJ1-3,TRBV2,CASSERVSTIYF,TGTGCCAGCAGTGAAAGAGTAAGCACCATATATTTT
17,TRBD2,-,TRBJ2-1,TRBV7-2,CASSLAGWLAGVDEQFF,TGTGCCAGCAGCTTGGCGGGGTGGCTAGCGGGAGTTGATGAGCAGTTCTTC
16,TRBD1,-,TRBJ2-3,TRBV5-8,CASSAGDRGSPDTQYF,TGTGCCAGCAGCGCCGGAGACAGGGGATCCCCAGATACGCAGTATTTT
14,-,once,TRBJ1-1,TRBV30,CAWSTRGGNTEAFF,TGTGCCTGGAGTACAAGGGGGGGGAACACTGAAGCTTTCTTT
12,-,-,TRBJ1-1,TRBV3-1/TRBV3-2,CASSLTGDGAFF,TGTGCCAGCAGCCTCACGGGGGATGGAGCTTTCTTT
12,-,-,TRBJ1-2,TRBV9,CASSVFRYGYTF,TGTGCCAGCAGCGTCTTCCGCTATGGCTACACCTTC
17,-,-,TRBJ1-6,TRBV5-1,CASSIQGPTSYNSPLHF,TGCGCCAGCAGCATCCAGGGTCCCACCTCCTATAATTCACCCCTCCACTTT
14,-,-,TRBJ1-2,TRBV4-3,CASSQEQGSYGYTF,TGCGCCAGCAGCCAAGAGCAGGGTTCTTATGGCTACACCTTC
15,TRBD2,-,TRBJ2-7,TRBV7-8,CASSAFGRDIGEQYF,TGTGCCAGCAGCGCCTTCGGGAGGGACATCGGGGAGCAGTACTTC
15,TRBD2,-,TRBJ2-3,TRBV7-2,CASSLVAGGTDTQYF,TGTGCCAGCAGCTTAGTGGCGGGGGGCACAGATACGCAGTATTTT
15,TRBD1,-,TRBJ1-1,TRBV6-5,CASSTNGQGNTEAFF,TGTGCCAGCAGTACTAACGGACAGGGAAACACTGAAGCTTTCTTT
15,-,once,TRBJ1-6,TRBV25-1,CASSGRQLKNSPLHF,TGTGCCAGCAGTGGACGACAGTTGAAGAATTCACCCCTCCACTTT
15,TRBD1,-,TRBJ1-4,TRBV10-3,CAISEPGQGFEKLFF,TGTGCCATCAGTGAGCCGGGACAGGGTTTCGAAAAACTGTTTTTT
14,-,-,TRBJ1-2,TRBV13,CASSLGQGSRGYTF,TGTGCCAGCAGCTTAGGACAGGGCTCGCGAGGCTACACCTTC
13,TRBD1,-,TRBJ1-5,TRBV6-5,CASSPGGPQPQHF,TGTGCCAGCAGTCCAGGGGGACCTCAGCCCCAGCATTTT
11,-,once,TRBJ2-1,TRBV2,CASRETDLLFF,TGTGCCAGTCGAGAGACCGACTTGCTGTTCTTC
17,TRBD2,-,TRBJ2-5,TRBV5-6,CASSLANPSGRVGTQYF,TGTGCCAGCAGCTTGGCCAACCCTAGCGGGAGGGTAGGGACCCAGTACTTC
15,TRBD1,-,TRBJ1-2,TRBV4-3,CASSQDEDRDYGYTF,TGCGCCAGCAGCCAAGACGAGGACAGGGACTATGGCTACACCTTC
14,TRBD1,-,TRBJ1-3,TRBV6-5,CACGTGLIGNTIYF,TGTGCCTGCGGGACAGGGCTTATCGGAAACACCATATATTTT
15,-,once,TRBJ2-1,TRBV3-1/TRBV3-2,CASSQGPGFLNEQFF,TGTGCCAGCAGCCAGGGGCCTGGGTTTTTGAATGAGCAGTTCTTC
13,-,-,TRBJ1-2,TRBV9,CASSVSGNYGYTF,TGTGCCAGCAGCGTTTCAGGCAACTATGGCTACACCTTC
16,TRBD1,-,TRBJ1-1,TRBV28,CASSTSQQGWGTEAFF,TGTGCCAGCAGTACCTCCCAACAGGGGTGGGGCACTGAAGCTTTCTTT
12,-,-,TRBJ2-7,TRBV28,CASSSPTYEQYF,TGTGCCAGCAGCTCCCCCACTTACGAGCAGTACTTC
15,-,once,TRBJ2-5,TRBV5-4,CASSYPGARSETQYF,TGTGCCAGCAGCTACCCGGGAGCTCGGTCGGAGACCCAGTACTTC
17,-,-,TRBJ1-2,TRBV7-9,CASSLDGGADFNYGYTF,TGTGCCAGCAGCTTAGACGGGGGAGCGGACTTCAACTATGGCTACACCTTC
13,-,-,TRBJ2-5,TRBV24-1,CAIGGGGQETQYF,TGTGCCATCGGGGGTGGGGGCCAAGAGACCCAGTACTTC
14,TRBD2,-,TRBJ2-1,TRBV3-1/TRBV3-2,CASRMASGINEQFF,TGTGCCAGCCGAATGGCTAGCGGCATCAATGAGCAGTTCTTC
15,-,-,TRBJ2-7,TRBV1,CTQNQYSGGAYEQYF,TGCACCCAAAACCAGTATAGCGGGGGGGCCTACGAGCAGTACTTC